The rows below give T cell receptor beta chains drawn from one sample of a study of response to subunit inactivated influenza vaccine. TCRdb analysed the RT-PCR reads with MiXCR anew, one entry per CDR3 protein. Here the sample spans 150,000 to 200,000 distinct CDR3 sequences, about an eighth being singletons. The same sample was also used in a study of T cells expressing NK-cell markers.

Sequenced material: CD8+ T cells sorted from PBMCs, taken 11 to 12 days after vaccination. The source of these receptors is a man in his fifties who received an inactivated influenza vaccine. CDR3s include the opening cysteine and the closing phenylalanine or tryptophan. D genes are given only for firm matches. Clone size, where shown, is once, few, many, or a class for clones that have expanded.

j_call: TRBJ2-3; v_call: TRBV20-1; clone_size: -; d_call: TRBD2; cdr3_aa: CSAREGLAGSWTDTQYF; cdr3_nt: TGCAGTGCTAGAGAGGGACTAGCGGGAAGTTGGACAGATACGCAGTATTTT
j_call: TRBJ2-7; v_call: TRBV11-2; clone_size: -; d_call: -; cdr3_aa: CASSHGHPSYEQYF; cdr3_nt: TGTGCCAGCAGCCATGGACACCCATCCTACGAGCAGTACTTC
j_call: TRBJ2-3; v_call: TRBV3-1; clone_size: few; d_call: -; cdr3_aa: CASSQGPPSTDTQYF; cdr3_nt: TGTGCCAGCAGCCAAGGTCCGCCTAGCACAGATACGCAGTATTTT
j_call: TRBJ2-1; v_call: TRBV6-2/TRBV6-3; clone_size: -; d_call: -; cdr3_aa: CASSFWTSEQFF; cdr3_nt: TGTGCCAGCAGTTTCTGGACGAGTGAGCAGTTCTTC
j_call: TRBJ2-1; v_call: TRBV7-8; clone_size: -; d_call: -; cdr3_aa: CASSLLVSPNEQFF; cdr3_nt: TGTGCCAGCAGCTTACTAGTTAGCCCCAATGAGCAGTTCTTC
j_call: TRBJ2-2; v_call: TRBV9; clone_size: -; d_call: -; cdr3_aa: CASSVVPSEPGELFF; cdr3_nt: TGTGCCAGCAGCGTAGTTCCTAGCGAGCCCGGGGAGCTGTTTTTT
j_call: TRBJ2-1; v_call: TRBV9; clone_size: -; d_call: -; cdr3_aa: CASSVGLGLFKDEQFF; cdr3_nt: TGTGCCAGCAGCGTAGGATTGGGACTGTTTAAGGATGAGCAGTTCTTC
j_call: TRBJ2-5; v_call: TRBV7-6; clone_size: -; d_call: TRBD2; cdr3_aa: CGSSQPSETSGPYF; cdr3_nt: TGTGGCAGCAGCCAGCCGAGTGAAACTAGCGGGCCTTACTTC
j_call: TRBJ1-2; v_call: TRBV7-9; clone_size: -; d_call: -; cdr3_aa: CASSPSGDGYTF; cdr3_nt: TGTGCCAGCAGCCCTAGCGGGGACGGGTACACCTTC
j_call: TRBJ1-4; v_call: TRBV7-9; clone_size: many; d_call: -; cdr3_aa: CACEAGNEKLFF; cdr3_nt: TGTGCCTGCGAGGCAGGGAATGAAAAACTGTTTTTT
j_call: TRBJ2-5; v_call: TRBV29-1; clone_size: many; d_call: TRBD2; cdr3_aa: CSVDLPGTSGLAGVYQETQYF; cdr3_nt: TGCAGCGTTGATCTGCCAGGGACATCGGGACTAGCGGGGGTGTACCAAGAGACCCAGTACTTC
j_call: TRBJ2-1; v_call: TRBV6-5; clone_size: few; d_call: TRBD1; cdr3_aa: CASSYSTGSSYNEQFF; cdr3_nt: TGTGCCAGCAGTTACTCGACAGGGAGCTCCTACAATGAGCAGTTCTTC
j_call: TRBJ2-2; v_call: TRBV6-1; clone_size: few; d_call: TRBD2; cdr3_aa: CASSTTSGSSGELFF; cdr3_nt: TGTGCCAGCAGCACGACTAGCGGGAGTTCCGGGGAGCTGTTTTTT
j_call: TRBJ1-1; v_call: TRBV6-6; clone_size: -; d_call: TRBD1; cdr3_aa: CASQGAYTEAFF; cdr3_nt: TGTGCCAGCCAGGGGGCGTACACTGAAGCTTTCTTT
j_call: TRBJ2-3; v_call: TRBV6-2/TRBV6-3; clone_size: few; d_call: TRBD2; cdr3_aa: CASSYSKGASGSADTQYF; cdr3_nt: TGTGCCAGCAGTTACTCGAAAGGTGCTAGCGGGAGTGCCGATACGCAGTATTTT
j_call: TRBJ1-1; v_call: TRBV29-1; clone_size: few; d_call: -; cdr3_aa: CSAVGIGRTGTEAFF; cdr3_nt: TGCAGCGCTGTAGGGATTGGCCGTACGGGCACTGAAGCTTTCTTT
j_call: TRBJ1-5; v_call: TRBV2; clone_size: many; d_call: -; cdr3_aa: CASKRGDQPQHF; cdr3_nt: TGTGCCAGCAAGAGGGGCGATCAGCCCCAGCATTTT
j_call: TRBJ2-5; v_call: TRBV29-1; clone_size: many; d_call: TRBD2; cdr3_aa: CSALSGRSQETQYF; cdr3_nt: TGCAGCGCCCTTAGCGGGAGAAGCCAAGAGACCCAGTACTTC
j_call: TRBJ2-1; v_call: TRBV4-3; clone_size: few; d_call: -; cdr3_aa: CASSQEDWSSYNEQFF; cdr3_nt: TGCGCCAGCAGCCAAGAGGACTGGAGCTCCTACAATGAGCAGTTCTTC
j_call: TRBJ2-7; v_call: TRBV4-3; clone_size: few; d_call: TRBD1; cdr3_aa: CASSQGTGSYHEQYF; cdr3_nt: TGCGCCAGCAGCCAGGGGACAGGGAGCTACCACGAGCAGTACTTC
j_call: TRBJ1-1; v_call: TRBV6-5; clone_size: few; d_call: TRBD1; cdr3_aa: CASSYGTGMGTEAFF; cdr3_nt: TGTGCCAGCAGTTATGGGACAGGTATGGGCACTGAAGCTTTCTTT
j_call: TRBJ2-3; v_call: TRBV5-1; clone_size: -; d_call: -; cdr3_aa: CASSLVTESTDTQYF; cdr3_nt: TGCGCCAGCAGCTTGGTTACAGAAAGCACAGATACGCAGTATTTT
j_call: TRBJ2-7; v_call: TRBV5-6; clone_size: -; d_call: -; cdr3_aa: CASSGTGASYEQYF; cdr3_nt: TGTGCCAGCAGCGGTACCGGGGCCTCCTACGAGCAGTACTTC
j_call: TRBJ2-2; v_call: TRBV20-1; clone_size: -; d_call: TRBD2; cdr3_aa: CSARSLPGQLEPGRTGELFF; cdr3_nt: TGCAGTGCTAGGTCCCTCCCTGGGCAGCTCGAACCCGGGAGGACCGGGGAGCTGTTTTTT
j_call: TRBJ2-3; v_call: TRBV3-1; clone_size: -; d_call: -; cdr3_aa: CASSQDMAGSTDTQYF; cdr3_nt: TGTGCCAGCAGCCAAGATATGGCAGGTAGCACAGATACGCAGTATTTT
j_call: TRBJ2-1; v_call: TRBV9; clone_size: few; d_call: -; cdr3_aa: CASSVSGAANNEQFF; cdr3_nt: TGTGCCAGCAGCGTAAGTGGTGCTGCCAACAATGAGCAGTTCTTC
j_call: TRBJ1-2; v_call: TRBV9; clone_size: few; d_call: -; cdr3_aa: CASSVAGRAYGYTF; cdr3_nt: TGTGCCAGCAGCGTAGCGGGCAGGGCTTATGGCTACACCTTC
j_call: TRBJ2-6; v_call: TRBV20-1; clone_size: -; d_call: -; cdr3_aa: CSTWDKGVGANVLTF; cdr3_nt: TGCAGTACTTGGGACAAAGGCGTTGGGGCCAACGTCCTGACTTTC
j_call: TRBJ2-5; v_call: TRBV3-1; clone_size: -; d_call: -; cdr3_aa: CATSKQVPGTERAQETQYF; cdr3_nt: TGTGCCACCTCCAAGCAGGTCCCAGGAACAGAACGGGCCCAAGAGACCCAGTACTTC
j_call: TRBJ2-3; v_call: TRBV27; clone_size: -; d_call: -; cdr3_aa: CASSPLVRAEGVDTQYF; cdr3_nt: TGTGCCAGCAGTCCATTGGTGCGAGCGGAGGGGGTAGATACGCAGTATTTT
j_call: TRBJ2-7; v_call: TRBV30; clone_size: few; d_call: -; cdr3_aa: CAWKARAAYEQYF; cdr3_nt: TGTGCCTGGAAAGCCCGGGCAGCCTACGAGCAGTACTTC
j_call: TRBJ2-7; v_call: TRBV6-2/TRBV6-3; clone_size: -; d_call: TRBD2; cdr3_aa: CAGGVAGGPYEQYF; cdr3_nt: TGTGCCGGTGGGGTAGCGGGAGGACCCTACGAGCAGTACTTC
j_call: TRBJ2-6; v_call: TRBV4-3; clone_size: few; d_call: -; cdr3_aa: CASSIGVGANVLTF; cdr3_nt: TGCGCCAGCAGCATTGGGGTTGGGGCCAACGTCCTGACTTTC
j_call: TRBJ2-1; v_call: TRBV6-2/TRBV6-3; clone_size: many; d_call: -; cdr3_aa: CASSYQRPNEQFF; cdr3_nt: TGTGCCAGCAGTTACCAGCGGCCCAATGAGCAGTTCTTC
j_call: TRBJ2-7; v_call: TRBV7-2; clone_size: -; d_call: TRBD2; cdr3_aa: CASSLILAAYEQYF; cdr3_nt: TGTGCCAGCAGCTTAATACTAGCGGCTTACGAGCAGTACTTC
j_call: TRBJ2-7; v_call: TRBV7-6; clone_size: few; d_call: -; cdr3_aa: CASSLRDTNYEQYF; cdr3_nt: TGTGCCAGCAGCTTACGGGACACAAACTACGAGCAGTACTTC
j_call: TRBJ2-5; v_call: TRBV12-3/TRBV12-4; clone_size: -; d_call: -; cdr3_aa: CASSQDSRGSQYF; cdr3_nt: TGTGCCAGCAGTCAGGACAGCCGAGGTTCCCAGTACTTC
j_call: TRBJ2-5; v_call: TRBV7-9; clone_size: many; d_call: TRBD2; cdr3_aa: CASALRAGVETQYF; cdr3_nt: TGTGCCAGCGCCCTACGAGCGGGGGTGGAGACCCAGTACTTC
j_call: TRBJ2-7; v_call: TRBV27; clone_size: many; d_call: -; cdr3_aa: CASSLREVGRGNEQYF; cdr3_nt: TGTGCCAGCAGTTTACGAGAGGTTGGACGTGGAAACGAGCAGTACTTC
j_call: TRBJ2-5; v_call: TRBV10-3; clone_size: -; d_call: TRBD1; cdr3_aa: CAISPRDSNQETQYF; cdr3_nt: TGTGCCATCAGTCCCCGGGACAGCAACCAAGAGACCCAGTACTTC